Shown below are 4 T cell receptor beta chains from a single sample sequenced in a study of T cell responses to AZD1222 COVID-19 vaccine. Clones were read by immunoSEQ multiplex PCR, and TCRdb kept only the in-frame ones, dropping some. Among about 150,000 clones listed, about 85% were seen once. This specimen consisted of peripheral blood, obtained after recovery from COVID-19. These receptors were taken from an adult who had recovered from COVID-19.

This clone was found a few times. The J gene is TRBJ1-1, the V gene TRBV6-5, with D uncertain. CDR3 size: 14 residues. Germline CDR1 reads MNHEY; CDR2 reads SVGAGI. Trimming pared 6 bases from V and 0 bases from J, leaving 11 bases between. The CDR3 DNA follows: TGTGCCAGCAGCGGCTGGGTTGTGAACACTGAAGCTTTCTTT. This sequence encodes CASSGWVVNTEAFF.

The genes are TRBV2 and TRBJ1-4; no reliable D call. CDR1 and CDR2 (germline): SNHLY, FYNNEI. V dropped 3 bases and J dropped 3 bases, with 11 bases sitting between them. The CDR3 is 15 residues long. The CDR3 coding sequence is TGTGCCAGCAGTGACTTAGGTGGAGCTAATGAAAAACTGTTTTTT. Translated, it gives CASSDLGGANEKLFF. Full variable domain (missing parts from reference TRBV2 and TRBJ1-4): EPEVTQTPSHQVTQMGQEVILRCVPISNHLYFYWYRQILGQKVEFLVSFYNNEISEKSEIFDDQFSVERPDGSNFTLKIRSTKLEDSAMYFCASSDLGGANEKLFFGSGTQLSVL.

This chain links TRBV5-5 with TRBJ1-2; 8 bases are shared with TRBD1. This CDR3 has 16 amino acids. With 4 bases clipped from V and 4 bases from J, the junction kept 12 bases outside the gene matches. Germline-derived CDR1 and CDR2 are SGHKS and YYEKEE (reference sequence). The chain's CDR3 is CASSKMGQVPPYGYTF. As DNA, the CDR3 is TGTGCCAGCAGCAAGATGGGACAGGTTCCCCCCTATGGCTACACCTTC.

In DNA form, the CDR3 reads TGCGCCAGCAGCCAAGATCACCAAGAGACCCAGTACTTC. This sequence encodes CASSQDHQETQYF. The chain couples TRBV4-3 to TRBJ2-5; unclear D gene. V lost 0 bases and J 0 bases, leaving 2 bases between the germline ends. The germline V gene has CDR1 LGHNA and CDR2 YSLEER. This CDR3 is built from 13 residues.